This T cell receptor beta chain was sequenced in a study of blood T cell repertoires in COVID-19. Study overall: Researchers got acute and convalescent COVID-19 samples from the United States, Italy and Spain.

Repertoires were generated with immunoSEQ multiplex PCR, while TCRdb's copy carries only in-frame clones and drops some. The sample holds 150,000 to 180,000 clones; approximately 86% are singletons and the top ten take roughly 0.6%. Losses at the gene ends were 3 bases for V and 5 bases for J; bases not matched to a gene: 0. The germline V gene encodes CDR1 SGHAT and CDR2 FQNNGV. CDR3 length equals 13 residues. J is TRBJ1-1 and V is TRBV11-2, with TRBD1 identical over 10 bases. The specimen sequenced was peripheral blood. The sequence derives from a man in his sixties with COVID-19, enrolled during active disease. CDR3: CASSLDRGTEAFF. The CDR3 DNA follows: TGTGCCAGCAGCTTGGACAGGGGGACTGAAGCTTTCTTT.